There are a few counts of the clone carrying this TCR beta chain. TCRdb re-derived calls from the 5' RACE reads in MiXCR, one entry per CDR3 protein. This table holds some 280,000 distinct CDR3 sequences, roughly 16% found once. This sample is drawn from a study of T-cell memory formation after mild COVID-19. Between the trimmed V and J ends, which lost 6 bases and 1 base, there was a span of 9 bases. The CDR3 length is 13 residues. The germline CDR1 and CDR2 sequences are MNHEY and SVGEGT. This TCR came from a man aged 18-30 years who had mild COVID-19 (a few samples of this study predate the infection). Cell type and time point are not known. Input material: PBMCs or a T cell subset sorted from them (not recorded which). The chain combines TRBV6-2 or TRBV6-3 with TRBJ1-1; unclear D gene. CDR3 in amino acids: CASREDGNTEAFF. The CDR3 nucleotides are TGTGCCAGCAGGGAGGACGGGAACACTGAAGCTTTCTTT.